This T cell receptor beta chain comes out of a study of PD-L1 blockade in urothelial cancer (dated by TCRdb to about 2017). The study in broad terms: All patients started therapy at some point between 2014 and 2016 and received atezolizumab 1,200 mg intravenously every 3 weeks. Whole exome sequencing and RNA sequencing of pretreatment tumors were performed alongside TCR sequencing in the same patients. About 85% of the roughly 29 patients were males with bladder-origin urothelial cancer, and about 60% of the 29 reported a prior smoking history. Progression-free survival longer than 6 months counted as durable clinical benefit, and TCR features were additionally tested against both progression-free and overall survival. Over 28 patients had pretreatment blood TCR-seq, some 25 had at least one posttreatment blood collection, and some 25 had tumor TCR-seq. Ten or so patients reached durable clinical benefit, while 20 or so patients did not. Pretreatment tumor samples, along with matched peripheral blood collected serially before and after atezolizumab treatment, underwent TCR sequencing. Blood samples gave median yields of approximately 130,000 T cells and over 80,000 unique TCRs, along with a median clonality of around 0.08. Somatic, immune and clinical correlates of response to PD-L1 blockade with atezolizumab in urothelial cancer were the focus of an exploratory multi-omic analysis. Blood samples were analyzed at two time points: 3 weeks after treatment start (second dose) and 6 weeks after treatment start. Patients had an ECOG performance status of 0 or 1 and had received between 0 and 3 prior chemotherapy regimens.

The V and J ends are trimmed by 4 bases and 0 bases, leaving 16 bases between them. The germline V gene gives CDR1 as MNHNS and CDR2 as SASEGT. CDR3 length: 18 amino acids, cysteine to phenylalanine. Just CDR3 DNA is preserved here, 54 bases in frame from base 1. Study-level results and caveats: At 3 weeks after the start of treatment, tumor-associated TCR clones in peripheral blood had expanded more in patients with durable benefit (n of about 20, p = 0.022). A pretreatment peripheral blood TCR clonality below the median was linked to improved progression-free and overall survival. Because of the small sample size (n ≈ 29) and the many exploratory analyses performed, the results are intended to be regarded as hypothesis-generating.

To estimate absolute template abundance from read counts, synthetic TCR analog templates were spiked into each PCR. Using the immunoSEQ assay, TCRbeta CDR3 regions were amplified from genomic DNA with bias-controlled V and J gene primers. Sequencing of rearranged TCRbeta segments was done at approximately 20X coverage. Per the source publication's procedure: Sequencing errors were corrected by clustering, and CDR3s were annotated against IMGT so that V, D and J genes could be assigned. Downstream analyses used only productive TCRbeta rearrangements, leaving out any out-of-frame or stop-codon sequences. Clonality was computed as one minus Shannon entropy normalized by the log of the number of unique productive sequences. Fisher's exact test with Benjamini-Hochberg correction, at a threshold of adjusted p below 0.01, was used to find clones that differed between time points or between blood and tumor. TCRdb provides this immuneACCESS table in a form limited to in-frame rearrangements. Some clones are lacking; in checked studies, under half of them reflect an unresolved V gene, and why the rest are absent is not known. D and trimming come from the DNA, and the V and J calls and clone size come from that table. The sample has about 120,000 clones on record, roughly 90% of them singletons. The ten largest clones add up to approximately 1.7% of the sample.

This sample's time point label indicates: peripheral blood 6 weeks after treatment start. The cohort included some 30 patients with locally advanced or metastatic urothelial carcinoma who were treated at Memorial Sloan Kettering on a trial protocol. Peripheral blood mononuclear cells were collected from each patient pretreatment and during treatment, giving between 1 and 8 total time points per patient. The Qiagen DNeasy Blood extraction kit was used to purify genomic DNA from total PBMCs and tumor samples. Collected pretreatment and during treatment, PBMCs were isolated and stored as previously described. As to this clone: There is no known antigen for this receptor. The sample holds no much larger clone one base away, and base qualities are not on file.

The rearrangement combines TRBV6-1 with TRBJ2-6; possibly the D gene is TRBD1, per 5 matching bases. This specimen was PBMCs, taken around atezolizumab (anti-PD-L1) treatment. The TCR sequence derives from a man aged 60-69 years with urothelial cancer. Here is the DNA: TGTGCCAGCAGTGCACCGGCAGGGTCCAACTCTGGGGCCAACGTCCTGACTTTC. Its translation reads: CASSAPAGSNSGANVLTF.